This is a list of T cell receptor beta chains from one sample in a study of blood T cell repertoires in COVID-19. The method was immunoSEQ multiplex PCR; TCRdb's version includes in-frame clones alone and lacks a portion of them. The data hold 110,000 or so clones, with about four fifths observed a single time. Sequences were obtained from peripheral blood. These receptors came from an older man with acute or convalescent COVID-19. The CDR3 runs from the conserved cysteine through the conserved F or W. D genes are given only for firm matches. Some rows mark clone size as missing; the rest say once, few, many or name a class of expanded clone.

J gene,V gene,clone size,D gene,CDR3 DNA,CDR3 protein
TRBJ1-6,TRBV28,many,NA,TGTGCCAGCAGGGGGCTCATTAATTCACCCCTCCACTTT,CASRGLINSPLHF
TRBJ2-1,TRBV19,NA,NA,TGTGCCAGTAGTACACACAGATACAATGAGCAGTTCTTC,CASSTHRYNEQFF
TRBJ1-2,TRBV19,NA,NA,TGTGCCAGTAGTAAACCCAGGGAAGGATATGGCTACACCTTC,CASSKPREGYGYTF
TRBJ2-5,TRBV5-5,few,NA,TGTGCCAGCAGCTTGGCGAGTAGCGCGAGGGAGACCCAGTACTTC,CASSLASSARETQYF
TRBJ2-5,TRBV19,NA,NA,TGTGCCAGTAGACCAGGGCTAGGTCTCCAAGAGACCCAGTACTTC,CASRPGLGLQETQYF
TRBJ1-1,TRBV28,NA,NA,TGTGCCACCGAGGGGGTGAACACTGAAGCTTTCTTT,CATEGVNTEAFF
TRBJ1-4,TRBV7-8,NA,NA,TGTGCCAGCAGCTTAGTGAACCGGGGACTCATTAATGAAAAACTGTTTTTT,CASSLVNRGLINEKLFF
TRBJ2-7,TRBV5-4,NA,NA,TGTGCCAGCAGTCCCTACCGCAGCGGAGGGAGTTCCTACGAGCAGTACTTC,CASSPYRSGGSSYEQYF
TRBJ1-6,TRBV27,NA,NA,TGTGCCAGCAGTAGGACTCCGGGCTATAATTCACCCCTCCACTTT,CASSRTPGYNSPLHF
TRBJ2-5,TRBV19,NA,NA,TGTGCCAGTAGTATGGGGGCGAACCAAGAGACCCAGTACTTC,CASSMGANQETQYF
TRBJ1-2,TRBV3-1/TRBV3-2,few,NA,TGTGCCAGCAGCCCACCAGGTCATGCAGGTGGCTACACCTTC,CASSPPGHAGGYTF
TRBJ1-4,TRBV5-1,NA,TRBD1,TGCGCCAGCAGCTCGACAGGGACGAATGAAAAACTGTTTTTT,CASSSTGTNEKLFF
TRBJ2-2,TRBV28,NA,TRBD2,TGTGCCAGCAGTTTAGGCGGGAGTATCGGGGAGCTGTTTTTT,CASSLGGSIGELFF
TRBJ1-2,TRBV6-5,few,NA,TGTGCCAGCAGACGAAACACAGGCAAGGCTTATGGCTACACCTTC,CASRRNTGKAYGYTF
TRBJ1-1,TRBV6-5,NA,TRBD1,TGTGCCAGCAGTTACTCCTCGGGACAGGGATTTTTCTTT,CASSYSSGQGFFF
TRBJ2-7,TRBV5-1,NA,TRBD2,TGCGCCAGCAGCCTAGCCGGGACTACGGTCGAGCAGTACTTC,CASSLAGTTVEQYF
TRBJ2-5,TRBV28,NA,TRBD2,TGTGCCAGCAGTTTACGGGAGGGCCTTGAGACCCAGTACTTC,CASSLREGLETQYF
TRBJ1-4,TRBV24-1,NA,TRBD1,TGTGCCACCAGTGACCCGACAGGGCCTAATGAAAAACTGTTTTTT,CATSDPTGPNEKLFF
TRBJ2-7,TRBV28,NA,NA,TGTGCCAGCAGAGCGGGGGGACAGGACTACGAGCAGTACTTC,CASRAGGQDYEQYF
TRBJ2-5,TRBV5-1,NA,TRBD1,TGCGCCAGCAGCTCCAGGGGGCGAGGGGAGACCCAGTACTTC,CASSSRGRGETQYF
TRBJ1-4,TRBV5-1,once,NA,TGCGCCAGCAGTACGGCCCCGGCGGCAACTAATGAAAAACTGTTTTTT,CASSTAPAATNEKLFF
TRBJ2-3,TRBV28,NA,NA,TGTGCCAGCAGTTTAGAACTACCCACCGATACGCAGTATTTT,CASSLELPTDTQYF
TRBJ1-4,TRBV18,NA,NA,TGTGCCAGCTCAGGAAACAGTAATGAAAAACTGTTTTTT,CASSGNSNEKLFF
TRBJ2-5,TRBV20-1,NA,TRBD2,TGCAGTGCTAGTCAGCGACTAGCGGGAGGGGAGACCCAGTACTTC,CSASQRLAGGETQYF
TRBJ1-5,TRBV28,NA,NA,TGTGCCAGCAGTTCAGGAGGATATCAGCCCCAGCATTTT,CASSSGGYQPQHF
TRBJ2-6,TRBV9,NA,TRBD2,TGTGCCAGCAGCGGTCGACTAGCGGGGAACTCTGGGGCCAACGTCCTGACTTTC,CASSGRLAGNSGANVLTF
TRBJ2-1,TRBV6-5,NA,TRBD2,TGTGCCAGCAGGCTAAGCGGGAGCTCCTACAATGAGCAGTTCTTC,CASRLSGSSYNEQFF